One and the same sample provided the 3 T cell receptor beta chains below, sequenced in a study of cytomegalovirus exposure and HLA in healthy donors (dated by TCRdb to about 2017). Receptor libraries were prepared by the immunoSEQ multiplex PCR assay. For the multiplex PCR, a mixture combining 60 forward primers for TCR Vbeta segments and 13 reverse primers for TCR Jbeta segments was used. TCRdb took over this immuneACCESS table, retaining in-frame rearrangements with V and J assigned. Such tables are incomplete; in checked studies, under half of the missing clones stem from an unresolved V gene, and the remainder is unexplained. The sample table contains fewer than 200,000 clones; only one count was recorded for 75% to 90% of them. The ten largest clones take up about 1.9% of the sample. Sequences were obtained from PBMCs. These receptors were obtained from a human donor in good health.

The V and J genes are TRBV11-2 and TRBJ2-5; 8 bases match TRBD1. This CDR3 comprises 15 residues. Per germline, CDR1 SGHAT and CDR2 FQNNGV. Trimming at V came to 5 bases and at J to 5 bases, leaving 10 bases not matched to a gene. This chain's CDR3 is CASSNRRTGRETQYF. In DNA, the CDR3 is TGTGCCAGCAGCAACCGGAGGACAGGGAGGGAGACCCAGTACTTC.

The genes are TRBV9 and TRBJ1-1; D may be TRBD1 (6 bases). Germline V lookup: CDR1 SGDLS, CDR2 YYNGEE. CDR3 length equals 19 residues. Trimming took off 0 bases at V and 1 base at J, with 22 bases between the two ends. The chain's CDR3 is CASSVAIKGSGGGNTEAFF. CDR3 nucleotides: TGTGCCAGCAGCGTAGCTATTAAGGGAAGTGGGGGCGGGAACACTGAAGCTTTCTTT.

The genes are TRBV7-6 and TRBJ2-2; TRBD1 aligns across 9 bases. Germline CDR1 SGHVS, CDR2 FNYEAQ. CDR3 length equals 14 residues. The junction had 4 bases not matched to a gene; V was cut back by 5 bases and J by 6 bases. CDR3 coding DNA: TGTGCCAGCAGCGCCGACAGGGGGTCCGGGGAGCTGTTTTTT. Translating it yields CASSADRGSGELFF. Looking up the rest from reference TRBV7-6 and TRBJ2-2 gives the full variable domain: GAGVSQSPRYKVTKRGQDVALRCDPISGHVSLYWYRQALGQGPEFLTYFNYEAQQDKSGLPNDRFSAERPEGSISTLTIQRTEQRDSAMYRCASSADRGSGELFFGEGSRLTVL.